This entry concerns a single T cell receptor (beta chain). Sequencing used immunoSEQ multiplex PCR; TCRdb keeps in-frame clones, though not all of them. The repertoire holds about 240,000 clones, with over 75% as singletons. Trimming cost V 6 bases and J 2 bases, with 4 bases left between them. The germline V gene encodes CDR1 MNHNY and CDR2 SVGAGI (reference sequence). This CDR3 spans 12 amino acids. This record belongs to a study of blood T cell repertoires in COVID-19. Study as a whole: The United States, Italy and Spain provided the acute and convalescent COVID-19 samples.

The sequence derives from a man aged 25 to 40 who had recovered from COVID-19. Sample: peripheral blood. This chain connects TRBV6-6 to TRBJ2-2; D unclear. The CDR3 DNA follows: TGTGCCAGCAGCCTAAACACCGGGGAGCTGTTTTTT. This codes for CASSLNTGELFF.